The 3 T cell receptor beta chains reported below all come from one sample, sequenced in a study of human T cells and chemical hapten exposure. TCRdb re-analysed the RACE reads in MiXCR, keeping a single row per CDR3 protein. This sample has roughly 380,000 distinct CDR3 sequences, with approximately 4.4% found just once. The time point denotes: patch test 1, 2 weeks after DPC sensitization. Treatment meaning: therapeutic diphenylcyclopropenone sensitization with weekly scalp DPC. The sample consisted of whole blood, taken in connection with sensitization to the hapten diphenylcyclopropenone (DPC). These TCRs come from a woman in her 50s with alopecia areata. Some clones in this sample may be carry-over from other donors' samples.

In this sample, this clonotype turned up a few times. CDR3 nucleotide sequence: TGCGCCAGCTCGACCCCACAGGACAATGAGCAGTTCTTC. Its protein is CASSTPQDNEQFF. The chain employs TRBV5-1 and TRBJ2-1; D possibly corresponds to TRBD1 (5 bases). Germline assignment: CDR1 SGHRS and CDR2 YFSETQ. Trimming left V 7 bases short and J 5 bases short, with 13 bases between. The CDR3 runs to 13 residues.

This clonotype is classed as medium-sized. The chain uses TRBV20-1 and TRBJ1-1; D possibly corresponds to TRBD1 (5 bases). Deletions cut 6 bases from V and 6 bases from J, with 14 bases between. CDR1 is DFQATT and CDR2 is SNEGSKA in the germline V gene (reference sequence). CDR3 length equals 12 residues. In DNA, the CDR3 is TGCAGTGCCGTGGGGGGGACGGCTGAAGCTTTCTTT. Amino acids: CSAVGGTAEAFF.

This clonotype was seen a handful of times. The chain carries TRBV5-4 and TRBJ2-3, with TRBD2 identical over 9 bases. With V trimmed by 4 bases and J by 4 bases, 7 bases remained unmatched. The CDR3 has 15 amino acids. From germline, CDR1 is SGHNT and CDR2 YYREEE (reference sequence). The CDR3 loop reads CASSPDSGRSDTQYF. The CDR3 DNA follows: TGTGCCAGCAGCCCGGATAGCGGGAGATCAGATACGCAGTATTTT. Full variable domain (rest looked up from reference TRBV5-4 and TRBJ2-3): ETGVTQSPTHLIKTRGQQVTLRCSSQSGHNTVSWYQQALGQGPQFIFQYYREEENGRGNFPPRFSGLQFPNYSSELNVNALELDDSALYLCASSPDSGRSDTQYFGPGTRLTVL.